This entry lists 15 T cell receptor beta chains sequenced from one sample in a study of graft-versus-host responses after intestinal transplantation. No antigen has been identified for these receptors. Data came from immunoSEQ multiplex PCR; TCRdb stores just in-frame clones and leaves some out. The data show around 64,000 clones, about 94% seen once. The sample in question was unstimulated CD4+ T cells sorted from spleen or lymph node cells, obtained before transplant. These receptors originate from a human donor who was the organ donor for an intestinal transplant.

The J gene is TRBJ2-5, the V gene TRBV5-1, with D tentatively TRBD2 (6 bases). V was clipped by 3 bases and J by 5 bases, with 14 bases between them. From germline, CDR1 is SGHRS and CDR2 YFSETQ. The CDR3 length is 14 residues. CDR3 sequence reads: CASSYLASGETQYF. Written as DNA, the CDR3 is TGCGCCAGCAGCTATCTAGCGTCTGGGGAGACCCAGTACTTC. Variable domain in full (rest from reference TRBV5-1 and TRBJ2-5): KAGVTQTPRYLIKTRGQQVTLSCSPISGHRSVSWYQQTPGQGLQFLFEYFSETQRNKGNFPGRFSGRQFSNSRSEMNVSTLELGDSALYLCASSYLASGETQYFGPGTRLLVL.

V is TRBV5-1 and J is TRBJ2-5; TRBD1 aligns across 11 bases. This CDR3 region has 15 residues. From germline, CDR1 is SGHRS and CDR2 YFSETQ. Germline trimming cut 10 bases from V and 4 bases from J; bases unmatched to any gene: 12. CDR3 in DNA: TGCGCCTCGGGAGGAGGACAGGGGGCAGGAGAGACCCAGTACTTC. Translation gives CASGGGQGAGETQYF.

This chain joins TRBV10-3 and TRBJ2-1; perhaps TRBD2 as D (6 bases). Trimming removed 8 bases from V and 7 bases from J, with 15 bases in between. This CDR3 is 13 amino acids long. Germline values: CDR1 ENHRY, CDR2 SYGVKD. The CDR3 nucleotides read TGTGCCATCGGGGGGATGACGGTAAATGAGCAGTTCTTC. Protein product: CAIGGMTVNEQFF.

V and J are TRBV7-3 and TRBJ1-6; possible D gene TRBD1, 6 bases. The germline CDR1 and CDR2 sequences are SGHTA and FQGTGA. Trimming left V 6 bases short and J 4 bases short, with 10 bases between. This CDR3 comprises 14 residues. CDR3 DNA: TGTGCCAGCAGTTCGGGACATTATAATTCACCCCTCCACTTT. Residues: CASSSGHYNSPLHF.

The V and J genes are TRBV5-6 and TRBJ1-6, with TRBD1 identical over 7 bases. After removal of 4 bases from V and 11 bases from J, the junction contained 9 bases not matched to a gene. The CDR3 is 14 amino acids. Germline lookup yields CDR1 SGHDT and CDR2 YYEEEE. The CDR3 DNA reads TGTGCCAGCAGCCCACGACAGGGCTCGGCACCCCTCCACTTT. This gives the protein CASSPRQGSAPLHF.

This clone has only one observation. The chain carries TRBV6-5 and TRBJ1-2; D gene uncertain. Germline-derived CDR1 and CDR2 are MNHEY and SVGAGI. CDR3 length equals 11 residues. Between the trimmed V and J ends, which lost 2 bases and 7 bases, there was a span of 5 bases. The CDR3 region is CASSYPGGYTF. The CDR3 DNA is TGTGCCAGCAGTTACCCGGGTGGCTACACCTTC.

The rearrangement joins TRBV27 to TRBJ2-7, with D tentatively TRBD2 (5 bases). V lost 0 bases to trimming and J lost 5 bases, with 11 bases between them. This CDR3 region has 14 residues. Germline V CDR1 and CDR2: MNHEY, SMNVEV (reference sequence). CDR3 sequence (DNA): TGTGCCAGCAGTTTATCCCGGGGTATGCACGAGCAGTACTTC. This sequence encodes CASSLSRGMHEQYF.

V is TRBV19 and J is TRBJ1-1, with 8 bases that match TRBD1. Germline CDR1 LNHDA, CDR2 SQIVND (reference sequence). The ends lost 9 bases at V and 7 bases at J; junction bases unmatched: 10. The CDR3 runs 13 residues. CDR3 DNA sequence: TGTGCCAGCCAGGACAGGGCTTGGGGTGAAGCTTTCTTT. Translation: CASQDRAWGEAFF. Looking up the rest from reference TRBV19 and TRBJ1-1 gives the full variable domain: DGGITQSPKYLFRKEGQNVTLSCEQNLNHDAMYWYRQDPGQGLRLIYYSQIVNDFQKGDIAEGYSVSREKKESFPLTVTSAQKNPTAFYLCASQDRAWGEAFFGQGTRLTVV.

The rearrangement uses TRBV5-5 and TRBJ2-7, with 9 bases aligning to TRBD1. CDR3 length equals 15 residues. V lost 5 bases and J lost 2; bases outside the gene matches: 8. Germline V gene data show CDR1 as SGHKS and CDR2 as YYEKEE (reference sequence). The CDR3 DNA reads TGTGCCAGCAGGCCTCCGGGACAGGGACCCTACGAGCAGTACTTC. Its protein product is CASRPPGQGPYEQYF.

This chain connects TRBV5-6 to TRBJ2-7; TRBD1 matches at 8 bases. CDR3 length: 12 amino acids. V lost 4 bases, J lost 7 bases, and 4 bases stayed unmatched. Germline V gives CDR1 SGHDT, CDR2 YYEEEE. CDR3 amino acids: CASSRTGWEQYF. DNA of the CDR3: TGTGCCAGCAGCCGGACAGGGTGGGAGCAGTACTTC.

The chain combines TRBV4-1 with TRBJ2-7; 12 positions agree with TRBD2. This CDR3 spans 17 amino acids. Trimming took 4 bases from V and 6 from J; bases not matched to a gene: 13. Germline CDR1 reads MGHRA; CDR2 reads YSYEKL. The CDR3 sequence: CASSPGLAGFNMSEQYF. The CDR3, as DNA: TGCGCCAGCAGCCCCGGACTAGCGGGGTTCAATATGAGCGAGCAGTACTTC.

The V call is TRBV6-6, the J call TRBJ1-6; D gene unclear. Germline CDR1 is MNHNY and CDR2 is SVGAGI (reference sequence). The CDR3 is 15 residues long. Trimming left V 1 base short and J 6 bases short, with 10 bases between. CDR3: CASSYWAEGNSPLHF. The CDR3 region has the DNA TGTGCCAGCAGTTACTGGGCGGAGGGTAATTCACCCCTCCACTTT.

The rearrangement uses TRBV6-5 and TRBJ1-3, with D unclear. Deletions cut 3 bases from V and 0 bases from J, with 9 bases between. CDR1 is MNHEY, CDR2 SVGAGI, per germline. CDR3 size: 15 residues. The CDR3 protein is CASSYRAFSGNTIYF. CDR3 bases: TGTGCCAGCAGTTATCGGGCGTTCTCTGGAAACACCATATATTTT.

The chain joins TRBV11-2 to TRBJ2-7, with D possibly matching TRBD1 (6 bases). The CDR3 has 15 amino acids. Per germline, CDR1 SGHAT and CDR2 FQNNGV. V gave up 4 bases and J gave up 5 bases, with 18 bases separating them. CDR3 sequence: CASSSHRDKRNEQYF. Here the CDR3 DNA reads TGTGCCAGCAGCTCCCACCGGGACAAGAGGAACGAGCAGTACTTC.

The chain combines TRBV29-1 with TRBJ1-4, with D possibly TRBD1 on 5 matching bases. CDR1 SQVTM and CDR2 ANQGSEA come from the germline V gene. V was cut by 3 bases and J by 4 bases, with 12 bases left in between. The CDR3 consists of 14 residues. In DNA form, the CDR3 reads TGCAGCGTTGAGGGGCAAGGTGATAATGAAAAACTGTTTTTT. Protein sequence: CSVEGQGDNEKLFF.